The clone carrying this TCR beta chain was found a few times. This sample is part of a study of blood T cells in healthy people across ages. A second PCR, run for about 7 to 11 cycles, used a sample-barcoded 5' primer plus a J-beta primer mix. TCRdb fed the 5' RACE reads into MiXCR, producing one record per CDR3 protein. The table lists 650,000 to 800,000 distinct CDR3 sequences, 40% to 50% of them singletons. The germline CDR1 and CDR2 sequences are SGHVS and FNYEAQ. The CDR3 length is 15 residues. J gave up 8 bases and V 5 bases, and 11 bases lay outside the gene matches. The clonotype originates from a man aged 60 to 75 in good health. The specimen was blood. The V gene is TRBV7-6, the J gene TRBJ2-1, with 8 bases matching TRBD1. The CDR3 sequence: CASSTTRQGWDEQFF. CDR3 bases: TGTGCCAGCAGCACCACGAGACAGGGGTGGGATGAGCAGTTCTTC.